This TCR beta chain was recorded in a study of blood T cell repertoires in COVID-19. Study as a whole: Material from acute and convalescent COVID-19 was sourced from the United States, Italy and Spain. PBMCs, B-cell-depleted T cells, or T cells were the source of the cDNA or gDNA that made up the material.

Trimming removed 5 bases from V and 3 bases from J; junction bases left unmatched: 4. The CDR3 runs to 15 residues. The germline gives CDR1 LNHDA, CDR2 SQIVND (reference sequence). Source study methods: Estimates of nucleated cell counts were drawn from the amplification of reference gene primers. The method was immunoSEQ multiplex PCR; TCRdb's version includes in-frame clones alone and lacks a portion of them. V, J and clone size are those of that table, while D and trimming were read from the DNA. The sample records more than 100,000 clones, over 80% being singletons. The specimen sequenced was peripheral blood. The chain has TRBV19 and TRBJ1-4, with TRBD1 matching over 9 bases. The origin of this receptor is a woman in her 70s with acute or convalescent COVID-19. CDR3 nucleotides: TGTGCCAGTAGTGTACAGGGGGCATCTAATGAAAAACTGTTTTTT. Its translation: CASSVQGASNEKLFF.